A selection of T cell receptor beta chains follows, all from one sample in a study of T-cell reconstitution after alpha-beta-depleted transplantation in children. TCRdb passed the PCR reads through MiXCR, listing each CDR3 protein once. The sample lists 500,000 to 750,000 distinct CDR3 sequences, 10% to 15% occurring once. Sample: PBMCs, mostly from graft donor cells, taken 360 days after TCRalphabeta/CD19-depleted stem cell transplant. The origin of the receptors is a male patient between 5 and 17 years old who had a stem cell transplant for acute myeloid leukemia, so the T cells may come from the graft donor. Both conserved end residues are part of each CDR3. The D gene is left open where the match is weak. Not all rows give a size; the values are once, few, many and, for expanded clones, a class.

few	TRBJ2-5	12	TRBV29-1	NA	TGCAGCGTGGTACAGGTACAAGAGACCCAGTACTTC	CSVVQVQETQYF
few	TRBJ2-1	15	TRBV6-5	NA	TGTGCCAGCAGTTACGGGACTCAATCCTACAATGAGCAGTTCTTC	CASSYGTQSYNEQFF
NA	TRBJ2-5	14	TRBV24-1	TRBD2	TGTGCCACCAGTCTTGCGAGCGGGAGTGAGACCCAGTACTTC	CATSLASGSETQYF
NA	TRBJ1-2	14	TRBV7-2	NA	TGTGCCAGCAGCTTAGTGCGGGGGTTGGATGGCTACACCTTC	CASSLVRGLDGYTF
few	TRBJ2-3	17	TRBV7-2	NA	TGTGCCAGCAGTCTTAGGCCCCGAACTAGTGTCACAGATACGCAGTATTTT	CASSLRPRTSVTDTQYF
NA	TRBJ2-2	17	TRBV27	TRBD2	TGTGCCAGCAGTGGACTAGCGGAGGAGGGAGACACCGGGGAGCTGTTTTTT	CASSGLAEEGDTGELFF
few	TRBJ2-4	12	TRBV28	NA	TGTGCCAGCAACAAGATACAGGACATTCAGTACTTC	CASNKIQDIQYF
few	TRBJ2-5	13	TRBV6-2/TRBV6-3	NA	TGTGCCAGCAGTTACGGGGACCCAGAGACCCAGTACTTC	CASSYGDPETQYF
NA	TRBJ2-1	12	TRBV5-1	NA	TGCGCCAGCAGGGCTAGCCCCAATGAGCAGTTCTTC	CASRASPNEQFF
NA	TRBJ2-1	16	TRBV28	TRBD2	TGTGCCAGCAGTTATACTAGCGGGATTACCTACAATGAGCAGTTCTTC	CASSYTSGITYNEQFF
many	TRBJ2-2	14	TRBV6-2/TRBV6-3	NA	TGTGCCAGCAGTTACGGGGATGGGACCGGGGAGCTGTTTTTT	CASSYGDGTGELFF
NA	TRBJ2-1	15	TRBV5-4	NA	TGTGCCAGCAGCTTGGAACTAGGGTTAGACAATGAGCAGTTCTTC	CASSLELGLDNEQFF
few	TRBJ2-7	14	TRBV28	NA	TGTGCCAGCAGTTTATTAGCCCCGTTCTCCGAGCAGTACTTC	CASSLLAPFSEQYF
many	TRBJ2-3	18	TRBV4-2	NA	TGTGCCAGCAGCCAAGTTTCTGATGGGGAGTGGAGCACAGATACGCAGTATTTT	CASSQVSDGEWSTDTQYF
few	TRBJ2-7	16	TRBV28	NA	TGTGCCAGCAGTCGTCTCCCGGGCCCCCAAAGGAGCGAGCAGTACTTC	CASSRLPGPQRSEQYF
NA	TRBJ2-3	14	TRBV13	NA	TGTGCCAGCAGCGACCGTGGGGGCACAGATACGCAGTATTTT	CASSDRGGTDTQYF
few	TRBJ2-3	16	TRBV6-2/TRBV6-3	TRBD2	TGTGCCAGCAGTTACTACGGTAGCGGGAGAGGGGATACGCAGTATTTT	CASSYYGSGRGDTQYF
few	TRBJ2-5	15	TRBV28	TRBD2	TGTGCCAGCAGTTCCCCGACTAGCGCGCAAGAGACCCAGTACTTC	CASSSPTSAQETQYF
NA	TRBJ1-3	15	TRBV12-3/TRBV12-4	TRBD1	TGTGCCAGCAGTCGAGGGGGCTCGGAGGGAAACACCATATATTTT	CASSRGGSEGNTIYF
many	TRBJ2-3	14	TRBV14	TRBD2	TGTGCCAGCAGCCAAGACTCCGGGAGGGTGATGCAGTATTTT	CASSQDSGRVMQYF
NA	TRBJ2-2	13	TRBV30	NA	TGTGCCTGGAGTCCGGAGTTAGTCGGGGAGCTGTTTTTT	CAWSPELVGELFF
few	TRBJ2-1	14	TRBV3-1	NA	TGTGCCAGCAGCCAAATGTCGGGAGCCGATGAGCAGTTCTTC	CASSQMSGADEQFF
NA	TRBJ2-7	14	TRBV27	NA	TGTGCCAGCAGCCGAGCCCCCCTATCCTACGAGCAGTACTTC	CASSRAPLSYEQYF
NA	TRBJ2-5	14	TRBV6-2/TRBV6-3	TRBD2	TGTGCCAGCAGTTACTCGGGCCTAGCGGGGACCCAGTACTTC	CASSYSGLAGTQYF
few	TRBJ2-4	15	TRBV7-9	NA	TGTGCCAGCAGCCCCAGGGACGTAGCCAAAAACATTCAGTACTTC	CASSPRDVAKNIQYF
NA	TRBJ2-1	16	TRBV28	NA	TGTGCCAGCAGTCCCCGACTAGTATGGGCTTACAATGAGCAGTTCTTC	CASSPRLVWAYNEQFF
few	TRBJ2-7	14	TRBV20-1	TRBD2	TGCAGTGCTAGAGTTAGCGGGAGTTGGGACGAGCAGTACTTC	CSARVSGSWDEQYF
few	TRBJ2-1	14	TRBV28	TRBD2	TGTGCCAGCCGGGGACTAGGGTACTACAATGAGCAGTTCTTC	CASRGLGYYNEQFF
many	TRBJ2-2	13	TRBV20-1	NA	TGCAGTGCTAGTAGGGGGGTCCCCGGGGAGCTGTTTTTT	CSASRGVPGELFF
many	TRBJ2-4	16	TRBV3-1	NA	TGTGCCAGCAGCCAAGGGGGCCGGGACAAAGGAAACATTCAGTACTTC	CASSQGGRDKGNIQYF
NA	TRBJ2-4	13	TRBV29-1	NA	TGCAGCGTTGGAGGGTTTGGCAAAAACATTCAGTACTTC	CSVGGFGKNIQYF
few	TRBJ2-1	14	TRBV20-1	NA	TGCAGTGCTCCCGCCAGGGGCTCCTACAATGAGCAGTTCTTC	CSAPARGSYNEQFF
few	TRBJ2-7	12	TRBV20-1	NA	TGCAGTGCAAAACAGGGTTTCATCGAGCAGTACTTC	CSAKQGFIEQYF
NA	TRBJ2-7	15	TRBV6-5	NA	TGTGCCAGCAGTTACTGGGCAGGTGAATCCTACGAGCAGTACTTC	CASSYWAGESYEQYF
many	TRBJ2-1	14	TRBV7-9	NA	TGTGCCAGCAGCTTATTGCTGAACGGTAATGAGCAGTTCTTC	CASSLLLNGNEQFF
NA	TRBJ2-7	14	TRBV28	NA	TGTGCCAGCAGTTTATTTGGGGGCCCCTACGAGCAGTACTTC	CASSLFGGPYEQYF
few	TRBJ2-5	15	TRBV6-5	TRBD1	TGTGCCAGCAGCTATGGGACAGGGGGCGCCGAGACCCAGTACTTC	CASSYGTGGAETQYF
NA	TRBJ2-7	13	TRBV5-6	NA	TGTGCCAGCACCGAAGGGACGGTCAGGAAAAAGTACTTC	CASTEGTVRKKYF
NA	TRBJ2-7	14	TRBV20-1	TRBD2	TGCAGTGCTGCGGGACTAGCGGGAGTCCACGAGCAGTACTTC	CSAAGLAGVHEQYF
few	TRBJ1-5	12	TRBV20-1	NA	TGCAGTGCTAGAGATGGCGGTCAGCCCCAGCATTTT	CSARDGGQPQHF
NA	TRBJ2-3	18	TRBV6-5	TRBD2	TGTGCCAGCAGTTACTCCCAACTAGCGGGAAAAAACACAGATACGCAGTATTTT	CASSYSQLAGKNTDTQYF
many	TRBJ2-7	15	TRBV28	TRBD1	TGTGCCAGCAGGGAGACCCCGGACAGGGGATACGAGCAGTACTTC	CASRETPDRGYEQYF
NA	TRBJ2-7	14	TRBV7-2	NA	TGTGCCAGCAGCTTAGAGGGGGACGCCTACGAGCAGTACTTC	CASSLEGDAYEQYF
many	TRBJ2-5	14	TRBV7-2	TRBD2	TGTGCCAGCAGCCTACAACTAGCGTCAGAGACCCAGTACTTC	CASSLQLASETQYF
few	TRBJ2-2	15	TRBV2	TRBD2	TGTGCCAGCAGGGAGACTAGCGGGAGTGTCGGGGAGCTGTTTTTT	CASRETSGSVGELFF